The entry below gives a single TCR beta chain sequence along with its context. Produced via immunoSEQ multiplex PCR; TCRdb's table is partial and in-frame only. Of roughly 3,200 clones in the sample, about 70% were seen once. The data derive from a study of tissue T cells after allogeneic stem cell transplantation. The CDR3 runs 15 residues. With 3 bases removed from V and 2 bases from J, the gap between germline ends came to 12 bases. Looked up from germline, CDR1 is ENHRY and CDR2 is SYGVKD. The specimen was tissue from the right colon, collected at autopsy. The sequence was collected from a male donor aged 60 or over with lung cancer. V is TRBV10-3 and J is TRBJ2-3, with D maybe TRBD2 (7 bases). CDR3 DNA sequence: TGTGCCATCAGTGAAGGGGGGGGGCTCACAGATACGCAGTATTTT. Translating it yields CAISEGGGLTDTQYF.